In this sample, the clone carrying this T cell receptor beta chain turned up a few times. This specimen comes from a study of identical twins. Each CDR3 protein is one row after TCRdb ran MiXCR on the 5' RACE reads. The sample has around 510,000 distinct CDR3 sequences, around an eighth seen once. CDR1 is SGHKS, CDR2 YYEKEE, per germline (reference sequence). Trimming stripped 4 bases from V and 0 bases from J, with 14 bases between. This CDR3 has 16 residues. These sequences were also reported in another study, on yellow fever vaccine responses in identical twins.

This chain uses TRBV5-5 with TRBJ1-3; D unclear. The sequenced sample was CD4+ T cells sorted from blood. This receptor was identified in a woman between 18 and 30 years old in good health. CDR3 nucleotide sequence: TGTGCCAGCAGCCCGATAGTACAGAACTCTGGAAACACCATATATTTT. Its protein product is CASSPIVQNSGNTIYF.